This TCR beta chain was identified during a study of T cells after yellow fever vaccination (dated by TCRdb to 2018 to 2020). With regard to the full study: Staining for CD3, CD45RA, CCR7 and CD95 was used to sort memory subsets (EM, EMRA, CM and Tscm) on a BD FACS Aria III. The SMART-Seq v4 Ultra Low Input RNA kit was used to prepare libraries from fractions with low cell numbers. To track T-cell clones before and after primary and booster YFV17D yellow fever vaccination, bulk TCR alpha and beta repertoires were sequenced longitudinally. The cohort comprised two healthy male donors, one aged 18 to 30 and one aged 30 to 40 years. Bulk PBMC replicates and cell subsets were isolated from blood drawn at multiple timepoints before and after both primary and secondary immunization. Sorting of memory subsets took place on days 0, 15 and 45 and at 18 months after primary vaccination, as well as on days 0, 15 and 45 after the 30-year booster.

TCR cDNA was synthesized by 5'RACE template switching, through which a universal primer site and unique molecular identifiers were introduced. Priming of cDNA synthesis was performed from both the TCR alpha and TCR beta constant segments. Two PCR steps were used to amplify libraries, with sample barcodes and sequencing adapters being added in the second step. Sequencing of the libraries was done on either Illumina HiSeq 2500 (2x100 bp) or NovaSeq (2x150 bp). The paper's data handling went like this. Reads were demultiplexed and collapsed into UMI consensus sequences with MIGEC, and V(D)J alignment was performed with MiXCR. Using edgeR on replicate PBMC samples, clonotypes were called vaccine-responding if FDR was below 0.01 and the log2 fold change was above 5 up to day 15. CD4 or CD8 identity was assigned to each bulk clonotype according to whether the clonotype was present at higher abundance in the sequenced CD4 repertoire or the sequenced CD8 repertoire. To estimate how each clone was distributed across memory phenotypes, clonotype frequencies in memory subsets were weighted by FACS-sorted cell numbers. The public sequencing data were trimmed at Q25 with fastp and processed into clonotypes with MiXCR by TCRdb, which kept only in-frame beta chains. For every CDR3 protein sequence, its rows merge into one entry that carries the most common genes and DNA. TCRdb, rather than the study authors, made the V and J calls. This sample is represented by approximately 13,000 distinct CDR3 sequences; more than 4.5% of them were singletons. The ten top clones hold 51% of the sample.

Sample treatment or condition, as interpreted from the label and publication: live attenuated yellow fever vaccine strain. PBMCs were isolated from peripheral blood using a standard Ficoll-Paque protocol. RNA from sorted memory subsets was extracted with the RNeasy Micro Kit. This clonotype was seen at least ten times. The input lacks base qualities; no much larger clone sits a single base away. Results and caveats for the whole study, not just this receptor: A small share of clonotypes occurred in both CD4 and CD8 compartments, likely arising from convergent recombination. FACS-sorted repertoires could contain abundant contaminating clonotypes from the bulk population, so computational filtering was required. Most clones expanded after primary vaccination were re-detected after the booster (96% of CD4 and about nine tenths of CD8), suggesting broad memory maintenance. In the sorted memory subsets on day 0, nearly all vaccine-responding clonotypes were below the level of detection. The secondary T-cell response was found to be weaker but faster than the primary response, with a peak reached on day 5 rather than on day 15. Because the study included only two donors, the extent to which the findings can be generalized is limited.

CDR1 and CDR2, per the germline V gene, are SGHVS and FQNEAQ. Inclusive of the bounding cysteine and phenylalanine, the CDR3 is 19 residues long. The retained sequence is limited to the CDR3, 57 bases, with the frame set at the first base. Trimming at the junction amounts to 5 bases on V and 3 bases on J, and the germline ends lie 27 bases apart. This sequence uses TRBV7-8 and TRBJ2-3, and the D gene may be TRBD2, 6 bases matching. The receptor was derived from a man younger than 45 who received the YFV17D yellow fever vaccine. The input for sequencing was PBMCs, either bulk or a sorted T-cell subset (CD4+, CD8+, memory, or dextramer-sorted; not recorded which), taken 45 days after the yellow fever booster vaccination. The DNA reads TGTGCCAGCAGCCTCGTAGACCCGGGGGAGCCCTTGGTAACAGATACGCAGTATTTT. Protein translation: CASSLVDPGEPLVTDTQYF.